This entry lists 8 T cell receptor beta chains sequenced from one sample in a study of post-analysis software for immune sequencing data. Unique molecular identifiers tagged the TCR beta cDNA libraries. TCRdb re-analysed the PCR reads in MiXCR, keeping a single row per CDR3 protein. The table lists over 150,000 distinct CDR3 sequences, around 34% of them singletons. The sample was blood, taken after autologous hematopoietic stem cell transplantation. Receptors were obtained from a girl aged 10-17 years with multiple sclerosis.

This clonotype has just a few counts. The J gene is TRBJ2-3, the V gene TRBV9, with unresolved D. Germline V gene data show CDR1 as SGDLS and CDR2 as YYNGEE. The V end was cut by 4 bases, the J end by 6 bases, with 9 bases between. The CDR3 has 12 amino acids. The chain's CDR3 is CASSPNSDTQYF. CDR3 DNA sequence: TGTGCCAGCAGCCCGAACTCGGATACGCAGTATTTT. The variable domain in full, completed from reference TRBV9 and TRBJ2-3, reads DSGVTQTPKHLITATGQRVTLRCSPRSGDLSVYWYQQSLDQGLQFLIQYYNGEERAKGNILERFSAQQFPDLHSELNLSSLELGDSALYFCASSPNSDTQYFGPGTRLTVL.

This chain joins TRBV6-2 or TRBV6-3 and TRBJ2-1; the D is unclear. This CDR3 spans 17 amino acids. The V gene lost 7 bases and the J gene lost 4 bases, with 23 bases spanning the gap. Germline V gives CDR1 MNHEY, CDR2 SVGEGT. Written as DNA, the CDR3 is TGTGCCAGCAATAAGGCAGGAGCCGCGGTAAAGTACAATGAGCAGTTCTTC. It codes for CASNKAGAAVKYNEQFF.

The rearrangement joins TRBV7-2 to TRBJ2-3; no clear D gene. Trimming cost V 5 bases and J 6 bases, with 12 bases left between them. This CDR3 has 13 residues. Germline V gene data show CDR1 as SGHTA and CDR2 as FQGNSA. The CDR3 sequence is CASSVRIMDTQYF. CDR3 nucleotides: TGTGCCAGCAGCGTGCGAATTATGGATACGCAGTATTTT.

The chain recombines TRBV28 with TRBJ1-5; no definite D call. Trimming removed 6 bases from V and 1 base from J, with 10 bases in between. From germline, CDR1 is MDHEN and CDR2 SYDVKM. The CDR3 length is 14 residues. The CDR3 region is CASSSLNSNQPQHF. The CDR3 region has the DNA TGTGCCAGCAGCTCACTTAACAGCAATCAGCCCCAGCATTTT.

This clonotype was detected a few times. The chain is built from TRBV7-9 and TRBJ2-3; no clear D. Germline assignment: CDR1 SEHNR and CDR2 FQNEAQ (reference sequence). The ends were cut back, 1 base at V and 0 bases at J, with 5 bases in the middle. This CDR3 spans 14 amino acids. The CDR3 coding sequence is TGTGCCAGCAGCTTAGGACCCAGCACAGATACGCAGTATTTT. This encodes CASSLGPSTDTQYF.

In its sample, this clonotype was seen many times. The chain recombines TRBV7-9 with TRBJ2-5, with 7 positions matching TRBD1. V shed 4 bases, J shed 4 bases, and the junction held 6 bases outside the gene matches. Germline V gives CDR1 SEHNR, CDR2 FQNEAQ (reference sequence). This CDR3 has 14 amino acids. The CDR3 reads CASSWDSLGETQYF. The CDR3, as DNA: TGTGCCAGCAGCTGGGACAGCCTCGGAGAGACCCAGTACTTC.

The chain uses TRBV5-1 and TRBJ2-2; TRBD2 matches at 12 bases. Germline V gene sequence: CDR1 SGHRS, CDR2 YFSETQ. The CDR3 has 16 residues. The trim removed 2 bases at V and 6 bases at J, leaving 5 bases unmatched. CDR3 sequence: CASSFLAGGPAGELFF. CDR3 DNA sequence: TGCGCCAGCAGCTTTCTAGCGGGAGGGCCCGCCGGGGAGCTGTTTTTT.

The chain uses TRBV12-5 and TRBJ2-5; 7 positions match TRBD1. With V trimmed by 5 bases and J by 2 bases, 11 bases remained unmatched. The CDR3 sequence is 16 residues long. Per germline, CDR1 LGHNT and CDR2 FRNRAP. The CDR3: CASGNTGTELQETQYF. The CDR3 nucleotides read TGTGCTAGTGGTAACACCGGGACAGAGCTTCAAGAGACCCAGTACTTC. Looking up the rest from reference TRBV12-5 and TRBJ2-5 gives the full variable domain: DARVTQTPRHKVTEMGQEVTMRCQPILGHNTVFWYRQTMMQGLELLAYFRNRAPLDDSGMPKDRFSAEMPDATLATLKIQPSEPRDSAVYFCASGNTGTELQETQYFGPGTRLLVL.